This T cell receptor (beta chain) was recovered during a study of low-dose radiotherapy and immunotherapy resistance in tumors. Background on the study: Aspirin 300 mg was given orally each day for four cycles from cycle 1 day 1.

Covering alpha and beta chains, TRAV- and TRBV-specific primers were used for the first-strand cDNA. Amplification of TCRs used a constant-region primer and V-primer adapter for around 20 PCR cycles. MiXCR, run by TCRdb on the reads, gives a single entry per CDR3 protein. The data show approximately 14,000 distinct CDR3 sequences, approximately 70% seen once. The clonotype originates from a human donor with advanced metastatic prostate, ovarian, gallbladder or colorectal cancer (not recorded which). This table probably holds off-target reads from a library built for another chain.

This CDR3 reads CASSRDYMNTEAFF. The CDR3 nucleotides read TGTGCCAGCAGCCGAGATTACATGAACACTGAAGCTTTCTTT. The rearrangement links TRBV6-2 or TRBV6-3 to TRBJ1-1, with D hard to call. Between the trimmed V and J ends, which lost 6 bases and 0 bases, there was a span of 11 bases. CDR1 and CDR2 (germline): MNHEY, SVGEGT. The CDR3 extends over 14 amino acids.